The 19 T cell receptor beta chains below were found in one sample sequenced in a study of cytotoxic CD8 clonotypes in ibrutinib-treated CLL. Libraries were prepared by immunoSEQ multiplex PCR; TCRdb keeps only in-frame clonotypes and omits some of them. Of tens of thousands of clones in the sample, approximately 57% were seen once. The sequencing used PBMCs, collected before ibrutinib treatment. These receptor sequences come from a human donor with chronic lymphocytic leukemia.

The genes are TRBV10-3 and TRBJ2-7; the D gene is possibly TRBD1 (6 bases). V gave up 10 bases and J gave up 2 bases, with 21 bases separating them. This CDR3 spans 15 amino acids. Per the germline V gene, CDR1 is ENHRY and CDR2 is SYGVKD. Here the CDR3 DNA reads TGTGCCAGCGCAGGAGCCTCGGGACATCCCTACGAGCAGTACTTC. It specifies CASAGASGHPYEQYF.

The chain has TRBV28 and TRBJ2-7, with D perhaps matching TRBD1 (7 bases). The V and J ends lost 2 bases and 2 bases respectively, with 10 bases between them. This CDR3 has 14 amino acids. Germline-derived CDR1 and CDR2 are MDHEN and SYDVKM. The CDR3 reads CASSLAGGTYEQYF. In DNA form, the CDR3 reads TGTGCCAGCAGTTTAGCAGGGGGGACCTACGAGCAGTACTTC.

This clone is labeled medium-sized (0.01 to 0.1%). This chain connects TRBV13 to TRBJ1-5; D gene uncertain. The CDR3 is made up of 12 amino acids. The germline V gene has CDR1 PRHDT and CDR2 FYEKMQ (reference sequence). V dropped 0 bases and J dropped 7 bases, with 4 bases sitting between them. The CDR3 nucleotides are TGTGCCAGCAGCTTAGGTTCCCAGCCCCAGCATTTT. Translated, it gives CASSLGSQPQHF.

The gene calls are TRBV4-1 and TRBJ2-1; 8 bases are a match to TRBD1. This CDR3 has 15 amino acids. In germline, CDR1 is MGHRA, CDR2 YSYEKL. After removal of 4 bases from V and 2 bases from J, the junction contained 4 bases not matched to a gene. The CDR3, as DNA: TGCGCCAGCAGCCTGACAGGGGTCACCTACAATGAGCAGTTCTTC. Amino acids: CASSLTGVTYNEQFF.

The rearrangement links TRBV19 to TRBJ2-3; 12 nucleotides align to TRBD2. CDR3 size: 14 residues. Trimming took 8 bases from V and 4 from J; bases not matched to a gene: 4. Germline loops: CDR1 LNHDA, CDR2 SQIVND (reference sequence). The CDR3 nucleotides are TGTGCCAGTCGACTAGCGGGGGCTGCAGATACGCAGTATTTT. Its protein product is CASRLAGAADTQYF.

This chain uses TRBV2 with TRBJ2-2; possible D gene TRBD1, 5 bases. CDR1 and CDR2 (germline): SNHLY, FYNNEI. V shed 6 bases and J shed 3 bases, with 11 bases lying between them. The CDR3 extends over 14 amino acids. This chain's CDR3 is CASRVDTYTGELFF. Here the CDR3 DNA reads TGTGCCAGCAGGGTGGACACTTACACCGGGGAGCTGTTTTTT.

This clone occurred a few times. The chain recombines TRBV5-6 with TRBJ1-5; tentative D call: TRBD1 (5 bases). The V end lost 1 base, the J end lost 2 bases, and 13 bases lay between the germline ends. Germline lookup yields CDR1 SGHDT and CDR2 YYEEEE. The CDR3 has 16 residues. The CDR3 sequence is CASSLWAGRGNQPQHF. Written as DNA, the CDR3 is TGTGCCAGCAGCTTGTGGGCAGGGCGTGGCAATCAGCCCCAGCATTTT.

The chain employs TRBV11-3 and TRBJ2-2; D gene unclear. The CDR3 loop spans 14 amino acids. Germline V gene data show CDR1 as SGHNT and CDR2 as YENEEA. V lost 1 base and J 4 bases, leaving 7 bases between the germline ends. The CDR3 is CASSLAPSTGELFF. The DNA of the CDR3 is TGTGCCAGCAGCTTAGCTCCCAGCACCGGGGAGCTGTTTTTT.

This clone was seen a single time. This sequence joins TRBV6-1 and TRBJ1-6; D gene uncertain. Germline V CDR1 and CDR2: MNHNS, SASEGT. Trimming took off 5 bases at V and 4 bases at J, with 9 bases between the two ends. The CDR3 extends over 14 amino acids. For the CDR3, the DNA is TGTGCCAGCAGTCTCCGACATTATAATTCACCCCTCCACTTT. It codes for CASSLRHYNSPLHF.

The genes are TRBV19 and TRBJ2-3, with D maybe TRBD1 (5 bases). Trimming left V 5 bases short and J 0 bases short, with 12 bases between. CDR3 length: 15 amino acids. The germline gives CDR1 LNHDA, CDR2 SQIVND (reference sequence). In nucleotides, the CDR3 is TGTGCCAGTAGTCCGCAGGGTTTTAGCACAGATACGCAGTATTTT. It encodes CASSPQGFSTDTQYF.

The genes are TRBV28 and TRBJ2-7; D is ambiguous. V lost 5 bases and J 0 bases, leaving 8 bases between the germline ends. Germline loops: CDR1 MDHEN, CDR2 SYDVKM. CDR3 length equals 13 residues. The DNA for the CDR3 is TGTGCCAGCAGTCAACAGAGCTCCTACGAGCAGTACTTC. Its protein product is CASSQQSSYEQYF.

This clone is medium-sized within its sample. The chain couples TRBV11-2 to TRBJ2-3, with 10 bases lining up with TRBD2. The length of the CDR3 is 20 residues. The J segment lost 2 bases and the V segment lost 0 bases, leaving 14 bases of the junction unmatched. Germline CDR1 is SGHAT and CDR2 is FQNNGV. CDR3 residues: CASSLEGRGRLAGVTDTQYF. CDR3 coding DNA: TGTGCCAGCAGCTTAGAAGGTAGGGGCAGGCTAGCGGGAGTCACAGATACGCAGTATTTT.

This rearrangement joins TRBV5-6 to TRBJ2-7; D not resolved. The CDR3 is 15 amino acids. Germline lookup yields CDR1 SGHDT and CDR2 YYEEEE. With 4 bases removed from V and 4 bases from J, the gap between germline ends came to 18 bases. Here the CDR3 DNA reads TGTGCCAGCAGCGCTAACCCCGTCGGCTCATACGAGCAGTACTTC. This translates into CASSANPVGSYEQYF.

V usage is TRBV28 and J usage is TRBJ2-3; no definite D call. V was shortened by 3 bases and J by 0 bases, with 10 bases between the two germline ends. The CDR3 is 15 amino acids. The germline V gene encodes CDR1 MDHEN and CDR2 SYDVKM. The CDR3 spells CASSLVGRSTDTQYF. The CDR3 nucleotides are TGTGCCAGCAGTTTGGTGGGCAGAAGCACAGATACGCAGTATTTT.

This clone turned up a few times. V gene TRBV27 combines with J gene TRBJ2-2; weak D call: TRBD2 (6 bases). Per germline, CDR1 MNHEY and CDR2 SMNVEV (reference sequence). V shed 2 bases and J shed 4 bases, with 11 bases lying between them. CDR3 length: 15 amino acids. The CDR3 sequence is CASSLVRGTTGELFF. CDR3 bases: TGTGCCAGCAGTTTAGTCCGGGGGACCACCGGGGAGCTGTTTTTT.

There are a few counts of this clone. This chain links TRBV7-9 with TRBJ1-2; 7 bases map to TRBD1. This CDR3 comprises 16 residues. Trimming cost V 4 bases and J 8 bases; bases outside gene matches: 16. The germline gives CDR1 SEHNR, CDR2 FQNEAQ (reference sequence). The CDR3 protein is CASSSTTLDREGGYTF. CDR3 bases: TGTGCCAGCAGCTCAACCACTCTAGACAGGGAGGGCGGCTACACCTTC.

The gene calls are TRBV5-6 and TRBJ2-3, with D uncertain. Germline CDR1 and CDR2: SGHDT and YYEEEE. The V end was cut by 2 bases, the J end by 1 base, with 14 bases between. The CDR3 spans 16 residues. CDR3 in DNA: TGTGCCAGCAGCTTTAAGGTGCCGTCTGGCACAGATACGCAGTATTTT. It codes for CASSFKVPSGTDTQYF. The variable domain in full, with the rest retrieved from reference TRBV5-6 and TRBJ2-3, is DAGVTQSPTHLIKTRGQQVTLRCSPKSGHDTVSWYQQALGQGPQFIFQYYEEEERQRGNFPDRFSGHQFPNYSSELNVNALLLGDSALYLCASSFKVPSGTDTQYFGPGTRLTVL.

This sequence joins TRBV10-3 and TRBJ2-7; D might be TRBD1 (6 bases). The CDR3 is 13 amino acids. The germline V and J ends were trimmed by 6 bases and 4 bases, with 13 bases remaining between them. CDR1 is ENHRY, CDR2 SYGVKD, per germline. The CDR3 DNA reads TGTGCCATCAGGCCGGACAGCGTATACGAGCAGTACTTC. Protein product: CAIRPDSVYEQYF.

J is TRBJ2-7 and V is TRBV19; a weak D match, TRBD2 (6 bases). CDR1 and CDR2 (germline): LNHDA, SQIVND (reference sequence). CDR3 length: 13 amino acids. V lost 3 bases and J 4 bases, leaving 10 bases between the germline ends. CDR3 region: CASSMTGGYEQYF. CDR3 in DNA: TGTGCCAGTAGTATGACCGGGGGTTACGAGCAGTACTTC.